This TCR beta chain was identified during a study of T cell responses to AZD1222 COVID-19 vaccine. The study's findings and limits: Along spike, vaccine-associated CD4 TCRs were found throughout, with dominance at 160-218 and 743-854. Reportedly, nearly half the spike-specific TCRs target unmutated variant regions. Seropositive AZD1222 recipients at baseline numbered only five or six.

Unmatched junction bases numbered 5, after V lost 3 bases and J lost 4 bases. The CDR3 contains 15 residues. Germline V CDR1 and CDR2: SGHRS, YFSETQ. The method was immunoSEQ multiplex PCR; TCRdb's version includes in-frame clones alone and lacks a portion of them. The sample yields about 130,000 clones, 90% to 95% seen once. Details on this clone: Its antigen is not identified.

The receptor's source is an adult in good health. The rearrangement uses TRBV5-1 and TRBJ2-3; 10 bases match TRBD2. The source was peripheral blood, collected on day 0 of AZD1222 vaccination. For the CDR3, the DNA is TGCGCCAGCAGCTCTACAGCGGGGGGGCCAGATACGCAGTATTTT. The encoded protein is CASSSTAGGPDTQYF.